This section outlines one T cell receptor (beta chain) sequence together with its context. The antigen remains undetermined. The entry originates in a study of cytomegalovirus exposure and HLA in healthy donors. CDR3 length: 13 amino acids. The germline gives CDR1 MNHNS, CDR2 SASEGT. V gave up 4 bases and J gave up 2 bases; unmatched junction bases: 1. Broader study findings: An analysis was carried out later, and it reportedly showed fewer N-insertions in an Asian-associated ancestry cluster than the approximately 670-donor mean. V- and J-gene trimming in TCR beta was tied to a missense DCLRE1C variant by an analysis performed later.

The PCR ran on 60 Vbeta and 13 Jbeta primers. Libraries were prepared by immunoSEQ multiplex PCR; TCRdb keeps only in-frame clonotypes and omits some of them. With around 25,000 clones in the sample, the ten largest clones hold around 17%. The sample comprised PBMCs. The TCR originated in a male donor in good health and CMV-seropositive. V is TRBV6-1 and J is TRBJ1-2; 7 nucleotides align to TRBD1. The CDR3 sequence is CASSGGQNYGYTF. CDR3 bases: TGTGCCAGCAGTGGGGGACAGAACTATGGCTACACCTTC.